These 2 T cell receptor beta chains were all obtained from the same sample, sequenced in a study of blood T cells in healthy people across ages. A second PCR, run for about 7 to 11 cycles, used a sample-barcoded 5' primer plus a J-beta primer mix. TCRdb re-called the 5' RACE reads with MiXCR, one entry per CDR3 protein. The table includes roughly 1,500,000 distinct CDR3 sequences, about 40% detected once. Sequences were obtained from blood. These receptors all stem from a woman aged 18-29 years in good health.

The chain links TRBV15 to TRBJ2-1; TRBD2 aligns across 8 bases. The CDR3 loop spans 18 amino acids. V dropped 0 bases and J dropped 7; count of bases not matched to a gene: 14. Germline V CDR1 and CDR2: LNHNV, YYDKDF (reference sequence). DNA for the CDR3: TGTGCCACCAGCAGAGAGCTACCAGGACGAGCGGGAGCTAATGAGCAGTTCTTC. This gives the protein CATSRELPGRAGANEQFF.

This clonotype was seen a handful of times. The chain links TRBV20-1 to TRBJ1-2, with D uncertain. Trimming cost V 8 bases and J 0 bases, with 16 bases left between them. The germline CDR1 and CDR2 sequences are DFQATT and SNEGSKA (reference sequence). The CDR3 loop spans 14 amino acids. In nucleotides, the CDR3 is TGCAGTACCGAAGGGAGGACGTCTAACTATGGCTACACCTTC. Its translation is CSTEGRTSNYGYTF.